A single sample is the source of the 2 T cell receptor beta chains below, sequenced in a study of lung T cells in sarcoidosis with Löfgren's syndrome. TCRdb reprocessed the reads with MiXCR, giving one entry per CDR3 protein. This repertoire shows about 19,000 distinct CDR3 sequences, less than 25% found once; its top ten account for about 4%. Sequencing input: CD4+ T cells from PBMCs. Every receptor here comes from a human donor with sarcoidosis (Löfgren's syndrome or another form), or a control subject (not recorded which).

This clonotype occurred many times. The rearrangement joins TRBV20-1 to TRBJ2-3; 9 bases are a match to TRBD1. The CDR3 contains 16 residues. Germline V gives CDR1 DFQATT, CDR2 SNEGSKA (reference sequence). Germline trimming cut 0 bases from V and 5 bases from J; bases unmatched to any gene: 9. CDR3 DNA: TGCAGTGCTAGAGATTCACGGACAGGGGAGGGAGATACGCAGTATTTT. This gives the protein CSARDSRTGEGDTQYF.

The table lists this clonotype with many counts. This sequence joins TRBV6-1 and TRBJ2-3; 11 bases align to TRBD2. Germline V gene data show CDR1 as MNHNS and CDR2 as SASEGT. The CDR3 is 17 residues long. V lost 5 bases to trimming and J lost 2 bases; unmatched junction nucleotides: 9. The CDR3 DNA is TGTGCCAGCAGTCCCACTAGCGGGGGCCGTCACACAGATACGCAGTATTTT. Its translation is CASSPTSGGRHTDTQYF.